A selection of T cell receptor beta chains follows, all from one sample in a study of blood T cells in healthy people across ages. One entry per CDR3 protein results from TCRdb running MiXCR on the 5' RACE reads. The data hold roughly 1,500,000 distinct CDR3 sequences, with roughly 45% observed a single time. Sequencing was done on a sample of blood. Receptors originate from a woman under 30 in good health. The CDR3 runs from the conserved cysteine through the conserved F or W. D genes are given only for firm matches. Size is omitted from some rows. Given values are once, few, many or a class for expanded clones.

j_call,clone_size,v_call,d_call,cdr3_nt,cdr3_aa
TRBJ2-3,NA,TRBV11-2,TRBD2,TGTGCCAGCAGCTTGGGAGGGGCTAGCTCATCTATGGATACGCAGTATTTT,CASSLGGASSSMDTQYF
TRBJ2-3,NA,TRBV4-1,TRBD2,TGCGCCAGCAGCCAAGACCGGACTAGCGGACGGGATACGCAGTATTTT,CASSQDRTSGRDTQYF
TRBJ2-1,many,TRBV4-1,TRBD2,TGCGCCAGCAGCCAATTCAGCGGGGGGGCTACGAATGAGCAGTTCTTC,CASSQFSGGATNEQFF
TRBJ2-7,NA,TRBV7-9,NA,TGTGCCAGCAGCTTAGATACCTGGGGCAGACCCTACGAGCAGTACTTC,CASSLDTWGRPYEQYF
TRBJ1-5,NA,TRBV20-1,TRBD1,TGCAGTGCTCTAGGGGACAGCCGAATATCGTCCCCGAATAGCAATCAGCCCCAGCATTTT,CSALGDSRISSPNSNQPQHF
TRBJ2-7,few,TRBV25-1,NA,TGTGCCAGCACCGGGGGACCCAACTCCTACGAGCAGTACTTC,CASTGGPNSYEQYF
TRBJ1-5,NA,TRBV5-1,TRBD1,TGCGCCAGCAGCCGTAAGAAGACAGGGGGCGGCCAGCCCCAGCATTTT,CASSRKKTGGGQPQHF
TRBJ1-5,NA,TRBV20-1,NA,TGCAGTGCGGCCGTGGGTAATCAGCCCCAGCATTTT,CSAAVGNQPQHF
TRBJ2-1,NA,TRBV2,NA,TGTGCCAGCAGGGAGTTCCCTTCGATTGGTCTCGACAATGAGCAGTTCTTC,CASREFPSIGLDNEQFF
TRBJ2-1,NA,TRBV4-1,TRBD2,TGCGCCAGCAGCCGTTCACTAGCGGGAGTAGGCAATGAGCAGTTCTTC,CASSRSLAGVGNEQFF
TRBJ2-7,NA,TRBV27,NA,TGTGCCAGCAAGCCCGGCAGCTCCTACGAGCAGTACTTC,CASKPGSSYEQYF
TRBJ2-5,NA,TRBV9,NA,TGTGCCAGCAGCTCTAGCGGCCAGGGGGCCCAGTACTTC,CASSSSGQGAQYF
TRBJ2-3,few,TRBV6-5,NA,TGTGCCAGCAGTTACGCGGGGGCCTCCAGGTCAGATACGCAGTATTTT,CASSYAGASRSDTQYF
TRBJ2-1,NA,TRBV7-9,TRBD2,TGTGCCAGCAGCAGATCTAGCGGGGGGGCCCGGAACAATGAGCAGTTCTTC,CASSRSSGGARNNEQFF
TRBJ2-7,many,TRBV6-5,TRBD2,TGTGCCAGCAGTCCTGGGACTACCTCCTACGAGCAGTACTTC,CASSPGTTSYEQYF
TRBJ2-3,NA,TRBV9,NA,TGTGCCAGCAGCGGAGCTGGGGGGGCAATAGATACGCAGTATTTT,CASSGAGGAIDTQYF
TRBJ2-2,few,TRBV7-2,NA,TGTGCCAGCAGCGCCACTACTAACACCGGGGAGCTGTTTTTT,CASSATTNTGELFF
TRBJ2-5,few,TRBV3-1,NA,TGTGCCAGCAGCCAAGAACCGACGGGGGTCCAAGAGACCCAGTACTTC,CASSQEPTGVQETQYF
TRBJ2-7,NA,TRBV20-1,NA,TGCAGTGCTCCGATCGGGACTCAAAGCTACGAGCAGTACTTC,CSAPIGTQSYEQYF
TRBJ1-5,few,TRBV29-1,NA,TGCAGCGTTGTCCAGCCCTATAGCAATCAGCCCCAGCATTTT,CSVVQPYSNQPQHF
TRBJ2-1,NA,TRBV29-1,NA,TGCAGCGTTGAGAGGTCAGGGCACACCTACAATGAGCAGTTCTTC,CSVERSGHTYNEQFF
TRBJ2-4,few,TRBV5-1,NA,TGCGCCAGCAGCTCTGACAGAAACATTCAGTACTTC,CASSSDRNIQYF
TRBJ2-7,NA,TRBV6-6,TRBD2,TGTGCCAGCATCAGGGCGGGGGTAGGGAATGAGCAGTACTTC,CASIRAGVGNEQYF
TRBJ2-7,NA,TRBV6-5,NA,TGTGCCAGCAGTTACTCGAGAGGAGAGCGGAGCCCCAATAACTACGAGCAGTACTTC,CASSYSRGERSPNNYEQYF
TRBJ1-1,NA,TRBV4-1,NA,TGCGCCAGCAGCCAAGTGACCACACAGAACACTGAAGCTTTCTTT,CASSQVTTQNTEAFF
TRBJ2-3,NA,TRBV6-4,NA,TGTGCCAGCAGTGACTCGATCGTGGCCCCTAGCACAGATACGCAGTATTTT,CASSDSIVAPSTDTQYF
TRBJ2-2,NA,TRBV2,TRBD1,TGTGCCAGCAGACCCGGGACAGTTTATACCGGGGAGCTGTTTTTT,CASRPGTVYTGELFF
TRBJ1-2,once,TRBV27,NA,TGTGCCAGCAGTCTGGGGATACTTGGGGGCTACACCTTC,CASSLGILGGYTF
TRBJ2-1,few,TRBV7-9,TRBD2,TGTGCCAGCAGCCTCAGGACTAGCGTCTATGAGCAGTTCTTC,CASSLRTSVYEQFF
TRBJ2-2,NA,TRBV20-1,TRBD2,TGCAGTGCTTCTCGACTAGCGGGGGGCTCGAACACCGGGGAGCTGTTTTTT,CSASRLAGGSNTGELFF
TRBJ2-7,NA,TRBV11-1,TRBD1,TGTGCCAGCAGCCCTAGGCGTACACTCGGGACAGCGGCAAGGGCCCCCTACGAGCAGTACTTC,CASSPRRTLGTAARAPYEQYF
TRBJ2-1,NA,TRBV3-1,NA,TGTGCCAGCAGTCAACTTCAGGGGTTTCACTACAATGAGCAGTTCTTC,CASSQLQGFHYNEQFF
TRBJ2-7,few,TRBV5-1,NA,TGCGCCAGCAGCTTGGAGTCAGGGGCCACCTACGAGCAGTACTTC,CASSLESGATYEQYF
TRBJ2-1,few,TRBV6-1,TRBD2,TGTGCCAGCACCAAGGACAGCCCCGGACTAGCGGGGTACAATGAGCAGTTCTTC,CASTKDSPGLAGYNEQFF
TRBJ2-5,NA,TRBV12-3/TRBV12-4,NA,TGTGCCAGCAGCTCCATTATCCTTGGGGCTATGGGGGAGACCCAGTACTTC,CASSSIILGAMGETQYF
TRBJ2-2,NA,TRBV27,TRBD2,TGTGCCAGCAGTTTATCAGTCGGGCTAGCGGGAAACACCGGGGAGCTGTTTTTT,CASSLSVGLAGNTGELFF
TRBJ2-3,NA,TRBV10-2,NA,TGCGCCAGCAGTGAGGGCTCGATTGATACGCAGTATTTT,CASSEGSIDTQYF
TRBJ2-7,many,TRBV9,NA,TGTGCCAGCAGCTCACAGGGATTGGCCTACGAGCAGTACTTC,CASSSQGLAYEQYF
TRBJ2-3,many,TRBV5-1,TRBD2,TGCGCCAGCAGCCCTCTAGGGACTAGCGGGACAGATACGCAGTATTTT,CASSPLGTSGTDTQYF
TRBJ2-7,NA,TRBV9,NA,TGTGCCAGCAGCCGCTGGGGCGGCTCCTACGAGCAGTACTTC,CASSRWGGSYEQYF
TRBJ2-1,NA,TRBV7-6,NA,TGTGCCAGCAGCTTAGGGCCCAGACTAGATAATTACAATGAGCAGTTCTTC,CASSLGPRLDNYNEQFF
TRBJ1-2,NA,TRBV4-1,NA,TGCGCCAGCAGCCCCGGGGTGGAGGTGGGCTATGGCTACACCTTC,CASSPGVEVGYGYTF
TRBJ1-2,NA,TRBV10-3,NA,TGTGCCATCAGTGAGTCTCGGGGAGGGCAAGGCTACACCTTC,CAISESRGGQGYTF
TRBJ2-3,NA,TRBV9,NA,TGTGCCAGCAGCCTCCCCGGCCTCACAGATACGCAGTATTTT,CASSLPGLTDTQYF
TRBJ2-1,many,TRBV29-1,NA,TGCAGCGCAGAACGGGGTTCGAATGAGCAGTTCTTC,CSAERGSNEQFF
TRBJ2-5,NA,TRBV5-1,TRBD1,TGCGCCAGCGGGGGACAGTCCTCCTCTCAGGAGCAGTACTTC,CASGGQSSSQEQYF
TRBJ2-2,NA,TRBV7-2,NA,TGTGCCAGCAGCTTAGGTTTAGGAACTTCGAACACCGGGGAGCTGTTTTTT,CASSLGLGTSNTGELFF
TRBJ2-5,NA,TRBV3-1,TRBD2,TGTGCCAGCAGCCAAGGAGCGGGAGACGGAGAGCAGTACTTC,CASSQGAGDGEQYF
TRBJ2-7,NA,TRBV11-2,NA,TGTGCCAGCAGCTTAGCGTTCGAGGTTGCTGGCCACTACGAGCAGTACTTC,CASSLAFEVAGHYEQYF